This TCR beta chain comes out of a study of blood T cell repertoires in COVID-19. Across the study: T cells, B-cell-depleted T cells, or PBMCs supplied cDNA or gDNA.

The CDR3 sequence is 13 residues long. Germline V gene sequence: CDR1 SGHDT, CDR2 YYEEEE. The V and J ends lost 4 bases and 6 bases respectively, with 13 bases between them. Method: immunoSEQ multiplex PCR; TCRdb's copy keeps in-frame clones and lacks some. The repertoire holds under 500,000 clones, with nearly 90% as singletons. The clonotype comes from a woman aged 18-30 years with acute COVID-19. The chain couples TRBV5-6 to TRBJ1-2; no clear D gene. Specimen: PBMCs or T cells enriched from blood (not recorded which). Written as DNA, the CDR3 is TGTGCCAGCAGCAGCGGACCCCTCCATGGCTACACCTTC. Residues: CASSSGPLHGYTF. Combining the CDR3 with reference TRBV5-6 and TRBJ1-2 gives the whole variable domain DAGVTQSPTHLIKTRGQQVTLRCSPKSGHDTVSWYQQALGQGPQFIFQYYEEEERQRGNFPDRFSGHQFPNYSSELNVNALLLGDSALYLCASSSGPLHGYTFGSGTRLTVV.